These 25 T cell receptor beta chains were sequenced from one sample in a study of beta chain features in type 1 diabetes. Reverse transcription of all isolated RNA meant that expressed TCRB transcripts were sequenced. TCRdb keeps only in-frame clones here, not all; method: immunoSEQ multiplex PCR. Altogether 200,000 to 250,000 clones are present, about 25% being singletons, with the ten largest covering approximately 4%. The sequenced sample consisted of central memory CD4+ T cells from blood. The receptors here all came from a man younger than 40 in good health.

The rearrangement uses TRBV10-3 and TRBJ2-3; 12 positions match TRBD2. This CDR3 has 17 amino acids. Trimming cost V 4 bases and J 5 bases; bases outside gene matches: 10. CDR1 is ENHRY and CDR2 is SYGVKD in the germline V gene. The CDR3 is CAISVGLAGQFGDTQYF. The CDR3 DNA reads as TGTGCCATCAGTGTAGGACTAGCGGGGCAATTCGGAGATACGCAGTATTTT.

In its sample, this clone was seen once. The CDR3 spells CASSLAGSGGTDTQYF. In nucleotides, the CDR3 is TGTGCCAGCAGCTTGGCTGGTAGCGGGGGCACAGATACGCAGTATTTT. The chain links TRBV5-6 to TRBJ2-3; 8 bases match TRBD2. CDR1 SGHDT and CDR2 YYEEEE come from the germline V gene. V dropped 0 bases and J dropped 1; count of bases not matched to a gene: 4. The CDR3 contains 16 residues.

The CDR3 protein is CASSLTGDPSYNEQFF. As DNA, the CDR3 is TGTGCCAGCAGCTTAACAGGTGATCCTTCCTACAATGAGCAGTTCTTC. The chain combines TRBV7-2 with TRBJ2-1; D perhaps matches TRBD1 (5 bases). There are 16 residues in the CDR3. Trimming shortened V by 2 bases and J by 1 base, and 12 bases separated the two germline ends. The V gene's germline CDR1 is SGHTA and CDR2 FQGNSA.

The V call is TRBV10-3, the J call TRBJ2-1; weak D call: TRBD2 (6 bases). V was pared by 4 bases and J by 7 bases, with 14 bases between. The CDR3 runs 14 residues. The germline gives CDR1 ENHRY, CDR2 SYGVKD. The CDR3 nucleotides read TGTGCCATCAGTGGGTCACAGACTAGGAATGAGCAGTTCTTC. Its translation: CAISGSQTRNEQFF.

V gene TRBV7-9 combines with J gene TRBJ2-2, with 7 bases fitting TRBD2. The length of the CDR3 is 13 residues. The junction had 2 bases not matched to a gene; V was cut back by 4 bases and J by 6 bases. Germline V CDR1 and CDR2: SEHNR, FQNEAQ (reference sequence). CDR3: CASSSAGAGELFF. The CDR3, as DNA: TGTGCCAGCAGCTCCGCGGGAGCCGGGGAGCTGTTTTTT.

The rearrangement uses TRBV7-2 and TRBJ2-5; 8 nucleotides agree with TRBD1. J gave up 4 bases and V 5 bases, and 6 bases lay outside the gene matches. Per the germline V gene, CDR1 is SGHTA and CDR2 is FQGNSA. The CDR3 length is 14 residues. This chain's CDR3 is CASSVDRGRETQYF. The CDR3 DNA follows: TGTGCCAGCAGCGTCGACAGGGGTAGAGAGACCCAGTACTTC.

The rearrangement joins TRBV7-9 to TRBJ1-4; D is uncertain. The CDR3 covers 14 residues. V was cut by 5 bases and J by 2 bases, with 9 bases left in between. Germline values: CDR1 SEHNR, CDR2 FQNEAQ (reference sequence). The CDR3 loop is CASSQSWTNEKLFF. CDR3 in DNA: TGTGCCAGCAGCCAGTCCTGGACTAATGAAAAACTGTTTTTT.

This chain joins TRBV30 and TRBJ2-2, with a tentative D call TRBD1 (5 bases). The V end was cut by 0 bases, the J end by 5 bases, with 7 bases between. Per the germline V gene, CDR1 is GTSNPN and CDR2 is SVGIG (reference sequence). The CDR3 runs 13 residues. CDR3 in amino acids: CAWSVQATGELFF. The CDR3 DNA is TGTGCCTGGAGTGTACAGGCGACCGGGGAGCTGTTTTTT. The complete variable domain, with remaining parts taken from reference TRBV30 and TRBJ2-2, reads SQTIHQWPATLVQPVGSPLSLECTVEGTSNPNLYWYRQAAGRGLQLLFYSVGIGQISSEVPQNLSASRPQDRQFILSSKKLLLSDSGFYLCAWSVQATGELFFGEGSRLTVL.

The table lists this clone with a few counts. Other DNA sequences within the sample encode an identical CDR3. The chain recombines TRBV18 with TRBJ2-3, with D unclear. V shed 3 bases and J shed 7 bases, with 5 bases lying between them. The CDR3 contains 11 residues. The germline V gene encodes CDR1 KGHSH and CDR2 LQKENI. CDR3 sequence (DNA): TGTGCCAGCTCACCGTCGAATACGCAGTATTTT. Residues: CASSPSNTQYF.

This rearrangement joins TRBV7-8 to TRBJ2-1; 7 bases fit TRBD2. This CDR3 region has 16 residues. Germline CDR1 is SGHVS and CDR2 is FQNEAQ. The V and J ends lost 4 bases and 5 bases, in that order; junction bases with no gene match: 11. CDR3 sequence (DNA): TGTGCCAGCAGCTATCGAAGGGAGCGGGGCGACAATGAGCAGTTCTTC. It codes for CASSYRRERGDNEQFF.

This chain uses TRBV7-9 with TRBJ2-7; the D gene could be TRBD1 or TRBD2 (5 bases each). The CDR3 has 14 amino acids. Germline-derived CDR1 and CDR2 are SEHNR and FQNEAQ (reference sequence). Between the trimmed V and J ends, which lost 4 bases and 1 base, there was a span of 11 bases. CDR3 protein: CASSSRDGSYEQYF. CDR3 sequence (DNA): TGTGCCAGCAGCTCTCGGGACGGTTCCTACGAGCAGTACTTC.

This clone was seen more than once but under ten times. The chain employs TRBV19 and TRBJ2-6, with D unclear. Germline lookup yields CDR1 LNHDA and CDR2 SQIVND (reference sequence). CDR3 length: 15 amino acids. Trimming took 5 bases from V and 2 from J, leaving 10 bases between them. CDR3 nucleotide sequence: TGTGCCAGTAGTCGAGCCCAGGCTGGGGCCAACGTCCTGACTTTC. This sequence encodes CASSRAQAGANVLTF. Filled out from reference TRBV19 and TRBJ2-6, the complete variable domain reads DGGITQSPKYLFRKEGQNVTLSCEQNLNHDAMYWYRQDPGQGLRLIYYSQIVNDFQKGDIAEGYSVSREKKESFPLTVTSAQKNPTAFYLCASSRAQAGANVLTFGAGSRLTVL.

The V call is TRBV6-5, the J call TRBJ2-1; D is undetermined. The CDR3 spans 14 residues. V lost 5 bases to trimming and J lost 0 bases, with 8 bases between them. Germline V gives CDR1 MNHEY, CDR2 SVGAGI. CDR3 bases: TGTGCCAGCAGTCCAGCTTCCTCCTACAATGAGCAGTTCTTC. Residues: CASSPASSYNEQFF.

This clone was counted a few times. The rearrangement links TRBV29-1 to TRBJ2-1; 8 bases match TRBD2. The CDR3 sequence is 15 residues long. Germline V gene lookup returns CDR1 SQVTM and CDR2 ANQGSEA. V lost 3 bases to trimming and J lost 3 bases; unmatched junction nucleotides: 7. CDR3 protein: CSVDGRGAIYNEQFF. The CDR3 DNA is TGCAGCGTTGACGGGCGGGGGGCCATCTACAATGAGCAGTTCTTC.

The chain combines TRBV9 with TRBJ2-1, with TRBD1 matching 11 bases. Germline trimming cut 4 bases from V and 4 bases from J; bases unmatched to any gene: 4. Germline-derived CDR1 and CDR2 are SGDLS and YYNGEE. This CDR3 has 15 amino acids. The CDR3 reads CASSLGQGAYNEQFF. The DNA for the CDR3 is TGTGCCAGCAGCCTCGGACAGGGGGCGTACAATGAGCAGTTCTTC.

This clone was seen only a few times. The chain links TRBV15 to TRBJ2-3; D is perhaps TRBD1 (6 bases). Per germline, CDR1 LNHNV and CDR2 YYDKDF (reference sequence). Trimming removed 1 base at V and 4 bases at J, with 12 bases between. This CDR3 has 15 amino acids. CDR3 sequence reads: CATSRVGGLADTQYF. The CDR3 DNA is TGTGCCACCAGCAGAGTAGGGGGATTGGCAGATACGCAGTATTTT.

This clone was seen at least ten times. V and J are TRBV25-1 and TRBJ2-5, with TRBD2 identical over 10 bases. The germline CDR1 and CDR2 sequences are MGHDK and SYGVNS. Trimming removed 4 bases from V and 1 base from J; junction bases left unmatched: 3. The CDR3 runs 15 residues. The CDR3 protein is CASSVLAGPQETQYF. Here the CDR3 DNA reads TGTGCCAGCAGTGTACTAGCGGGACCCCAAGAGACCCAGTACTTC.

In its sample, this clone was seen a few times. The chain is built from TRBV4-3 and TRBJ2-5; a possible D gene is TRBD2 (5 bases). The V end was cut by 1 base, the J end by 0 bases, with 15 bases between. CDR1 is LGHNA, CDR2 YSLEER, per germline. The CDR3 runs 17 residues. CDR3 sequence: CASSQGGGIANQETQYF. CDR3 coding DNA: TGCGCCAGCAGCCAAGGAGGTGGTATAGCGAACCAAGAGACCCAGTACTTC.

This clone has a handful of counts. The rearrangement links TRBV30 to TRBJ1-5; maybe TRBD1 (5 bases). Trimming removed 0 bases at V and 6 bases at J, with 12 bases between. Looked up from germline, CDR1 is GTSNPN and CDR2 is SVGIG (reference sequence). The CDR3 runs 14 residues. The chain's CDR3 is CAWSVKGLGQPQHF. The CDR3 DNA reads TGTGCCTGGAGTGTCAAGGGGTTGGGTCAGCCCCAGCATTTT.

Written as DNA, the CDR3 is TGTGCCAGCAGTGGACAGGGTACGAGTCAGCCCCAGCATTTT. This encodes CASSGQGTSQPQHF. The V call is TRBV6-1, the J call TRBJ1-5, with 7 positions matching TRBD1. V trimming: 4 bases; J trimming: 6 bases; junction bases outside the gene matches: 6. The CDR3 spans 14 residues. Germline V gene data show CDR1 as MNHNS and CDR2 as SASEGT.

This clone was seen a few times. The rearrangement links TRBV6-5 to TRBJ2-1; 11 nucleotides line up with TRBD2. The V gene's germline CDR1 is MNHEY and CDR2 SVGAGI. The length of the CDR3 is 15 residues. V gave up 3 bases and J gave up 4 bases; unmatched junction bases: 2. In DNA, the CDR3 is TGTGCCAGCAGTTATTCTAGCGGGGGGTACAATGAGCAGTTCTTC. It yields the protein CASSYSSGGYNEQFF.

The V call is TRBV28, the J call TRBJ2-3; a weak D match, TRBD1 (5 bases). The CDR3 is 13 amino acids. Trimming removed 2 bases from V and 4 bases from J, with 7 bases in between. The germline gives CDR1 MDHEN, CDR2 SYDVKM. The CDR3 protein is CASSLQGPDTQYF. The CDR3 nucleotides are TGTGCCAGCAGTTTACAGGGTCCAGATACGCAGTATTTT.

This clone was recorded a few times. This rearrangement joins TRBV29-1 to TRBJ2-5; TRBD1 might be the D (7 bases). Germline V gives CDR1 SQVTM, CDR2 ANQGSEA. The CDR3 contains 13 residues. Trimming took off 6 bases at V and 3 bases at J, with 14 bases between the two ends. CDR3 in DNA: TGCAGCGTCACCGGGGGACAGAAAGAGACCCAGTACTTC. Protein sequence: CSVTGGQKETQYF.

The rearrangement joins TRBV21-1 to TRBJ1-5; the listed D gene, TRBD1, was not tested against the DNA. TRBV21-1 is an annotated pseudogene. The CDR3 runs to 16 residues. CDR3 DNA: TGTGCCAGCAGCACAAAGGGGACAGGGGGCGGGCAGCCCCAGCATTTT. It codes for CASSTKGTGGGQPQHF.

V usage is TRBV5-1 and J usage is TRBJ2-7; 9 bases map to TRBD2. The V segment lost 0 bases and the J segment 0 bases; nucleotides outside the gene matches: 4. The CDR3 covers 16 residues. CDR1 and CDR2 from the germline V gene are SGHRS and YFSETQ. CDR3 sequence: CASSLALAGPSYEQYF. CDR3 DNA: TGCGCCAGCAGCTTGGCCCTAGCGGGACCCTCCTACGAGCAGTACTTC. The whole variable domain, filled in from reference TRBV5-1 and TRBJ2-7, reads KAGVTQTPRYLIKTRGQQVTLSCSPISGHRSVSWYQQTPGQGLQFLFEYFSETQRNKGNFPGRFSGRQFSNSRSEMNVSTLELGDSALYLCASSLALAGPSYEQYFGPGTRLTVT.